Listed below are T cell receptor beta chains from one sample, sequenced in a study of blood T cells in healthy people across ages. One entry per CDR3 protein, called by TCRdb with MiXCR from the 5' RACE reads. The sample includes fewer than 2,000,000 distinct CDR3 sequences, approximately 39% of them seen just once. What was sequenced was blood. The receptors originated from a human donor in good health. The CDR3 runs from the conserved cysteine through the conserved F or W. The D gene is left open where the match is weak.

J gene | D gene | V gene | CDR3 protein
NA | TRBD2 | TRBV6-1 | CASSEGLAGYYEQYF
TRBJ2-6 | TRBD1 | TRBV12-3/TRBV12-4 | CASSSTGSISGANVLTF
TRBJ2-3 | NA | TRBV12-5 | CASGLSRLGIADTQYF
TRBJ2-1 | TRBD2 | TRBV6-6 | CASRTRLAGASPNGQFF
TRBJ2-1 | TRBD1 | TRBV6-5 | CASSWTGTGDYNEQFF
TRBJ1-1 | NA | TRBV5-1 | CASSLEQLNTEAFF
TRBJ2-5 | NA | TRBV3-1 | CASSQDFTSGAGETQYF
TRBJ1-1 | NA | TRBV29-1 | CSVRDPGEAFF
TRBJ2-1 | NA | TRBV7-2 | CASSPFSRQSSYNEQFF
TRBJ2-7 | NA | TRBV5-1 | CASKPNRGDPDYEQYF
TRBJ1-2 | NA | TRBV20-1 | CSARSGRNYGYTF
TRBJ1-2 | TRBD1 | TRBV3-1 | CASSQVLPGQGAYGYTF
TRBJ2-1 | NA | TRBV6-2/TRBV6-3 | CASSQGYGEQFF
NA | NA | TRBV7-9 | CASSYTSLSEQYF
TRBJ2-5 | NA | TRBV5-1 | CASSFFAGEETQYF
TRBJ1-1 | NA | TRBV29-1 | CSVESQDRTEAFF
NA | NA | TRBV7-8 | CASSLAGRDSKRSEQYF
TRBJ2-6 | NA | TRBV15 | CATSRDSTRTSGANVLTF
TRBJ1-1 | NA | TRBV7-9 | CASSPKGENTEAFF
TRBJ1-2 | NA | TRBV6-5 | CASSGQPNGYTF
TRBJ1-2 | NA | TRBV7-2 | CASSLVSGQIYGYTF
TRBJ1-2 | TRBD1 | TRBV2 | CASSARDRTSYGYTF
TRBJ2-7 | NA | TRBV20-1 | CSARDLQIYEQYF
TRBJ1-2 | NA | TRBV9 | CASSGSRASNYGYTF
TRBJ2-7 | NA | TRBV29-1 | CSVEEALTGGPTYEQYF
TRBJ2-1 | NA | TRBV20-1 | CSARRLAEQFF
TRBJ2-3 | NA | TRBV7-2 | CASSTPGLFLGEQYF
TRBJ2-1 | TRBD2 | TRBV27 | CASIAGGSYNEQFF
TRBJ1-2 | NA | TRBV7-3 | CASSSGPGNPPYNTF
TRBJ2-5 | TRBD1 | TRBV29-1 | CSVSFSGTEAETQYF
TRBJ2-7 | NA | TRBV5-5 | CASSFRIYQGNGEQYF
TRBJ2-7 | NA | TRBV10-3 | CATRWADYEQYF